This record looks at one TCR beta chain sequence and its context. Antigen specificity is unknown. The CDR3 covers 19 residues. Trimming cost V 5 bases and J 6 bases; bases outside gene matches: 15. The germline gives CDR1 SGHAT, CDR2 FQNNGV. This specimen comes from a study of OX40 agonist ivuxolimab in advanced cancers. Study as a whole: Patients were treated with intravenous ivuxolimab, dosed at 0.01 to 10 mg/kg and infused every 2 weeks. Broader study findings: The antigen specificity of the peripheral T cells (those that were expanded) was not determined. Compared with CD4+, CD8+ T cells on average had more expanded clones.

Sequencing used immunoSEQ multiplex PCR; TCRdb keeps in-frame clones, though not all of them. The sample includes nearly 110,000 clones, about nine tenths of them seen just once. The source is an adult with an advanced solid tumor such as melanoma, head and neck, liver or kidney cancer. The chain is built from TRBV11-2 and TRBJ1-6, with 11 bases matching TRBD1. The sample consisted of CD4+ or CD8+ T cells sorted from blood, taken in a trial of the OX40 agonist ivuxolimab. In nucleotides, the CDR3 is TGTGCCAGCAGCCACCGGGACAGGGGGTCCCGGTACGTTAATTCACCCCTCCACTTT. Encoded protein: CASSHRDRGSRYVNSPLHF.